Below are 27 T cell receptor beta chains sequenced from a single sample in a study of breast tumors, draining lymph nodes, adjacent tissues. Breast cancer patients provided tissue from their axillary draining lymph nodes. TCRdb re-derived calls from the multiplex PCR reads in MiXCR, one entry per CDR3 protein. The table records fewer than 250,000 distinct CDR3 sequences, roughly 30% of them present only once. The sequencing input was axillary lymph node tissue. These receptors all come from a female donor with breast cancer. Some clones in this sample may be carry-over from other donors' samples.

This clonotype was picked up many times. The V call is TRBV5-1, the J call TRBJ1-2; D is perhaps TRBD1 (6 bases). The ends were cut back, 3 bases at V and 8 bases at J, with 17 bases in the middle. CDR1 and CDR2 (germline): SGHRS, YFSETQ. The CDR3 has 14 residues. The CDR3 DNA follows: TGCGCCAGCAGCTCGGGGGGGCGGCTCCGCGGCTACACCTTC. Protein: CASSSGGRLRGYTF. The full variable domain, completed using reference TRBV5-1 and TRBJ1-2, is KAGVTQTPRYLIKTRGQQVTLSCSPISGHRSVSWYQQTPGQGLQFLFEYFSETQRNKGNFPGRFSGRQFSNSRSEMNVSTLELGDSALYLCASSSGGRLRGYTFGSGTRLTVV.

The sample holds many counts of this clonotype. This chain uses TRBV6-1 with TRBJ1-6; 10 nucleotides match TRBD1. The CDR3 extends over 15 amino acids. Germline V gives CDR1 MNHNS, CDR2 SASEGT. V lost 6 bases to trimming and J lost 9 bases; unmatched junction nucleotides: 8. In DNA, the CDR3 is TGTGCCAGCAGCCGGGGGACAGGGGTTGGTTCACCCCTCCACTTT. Translation gives CASSRGTGVGSPLHF.

This clonotype was observed at least ten times. The genes are TRBV5-1 and TRBJ2-2; D remains ambiguous. CDR1 is SGHRS and CDR2 is YFSETQ in the germline V gene. This CDR3 has 12 amino acids. Deletions cut 4 bases from V and 5 bases from J, with 6 bases between. The CDR3 sequence is CASSITTGELFF. DNA of the CDR3: TGCGCCAGCAGCATAACTACCGGGGAGCTGTTTTTT.

This clonotype has ten or more counts. The V call is TRBV7-3, the J call TRBJ2-1; D gene uncertain. The germline V and J ends were trimmed by 3 bases and 5 bases, with 8 bases remaining between them. In germline, CDR1 is SGHTA, CDR2 FQGTGA. CDR3 length equals 13 residues. This CDR3 is CASSLVSNNEQFF. The CDR3 DNA follows: TGTGCCAGCAGCTTGGTTTCGAACAATGAGCAGTTCTTC. The full variable domain, in which reference TRBV7-3 and TRBJ2-1 provide the parts outside the CDR3, is GAGVSQTPSNKVTEKGKYVELRCDPISGHTALYWYRQSLGQGPEFLIYFQGTGAADDSGLPNDRFFAVRPEGSVSTLKIQRTERGDSAVYLCASSLVSNNEQFFGPGTRLTVL.

This clonotype was observed at least ten times. The genes are TRBV7-9 and TRBJ2-6; weak D call: TRBD2 (5 bases). The CDR3 loop spans 16 amino acids. In germline, CDR1 is SEHNR, CDR2 FQNEAQ (reference sequence). Trimming removed 5 bases from V and 2 bases from J, with 13 bases in between. This chain's CDR3 is CASSADAGAGANVLTF. The CDR3 DNA sequence: TGTGCCAGCAGCGCCGACGCCGGGGCTGGGGCCAACGTCCTGACTTTC.

This clonotype was counted only a few times. J is TRBJ1-1 and V is TRBV6-6, with D uncertain. This CDR3 is built from 15 residues. Germline lookup yields CDR1 MNHNY and CDR2 SVGAGI (reference sequence). Trimming pared 0 bases from V and 0 bases from J, leaving 8 bases between. The CDR3 protein is CASSYSGALNTEAFF. CDR3 bases: TGTGCCAGCAGTTACTCAGGAGCCCTGAACACTGAAGCTTTCTTT.

This clonotype has ten or more counts. V usage is TRBV5-8 and J usage is TRBJ1-2; perhaps TRBD1 as D (5 bases). Germline V gene data show CDR1 as SGHTS and CDR2 as YDEGEE. Trimming left V 4 bases short and J 2 bases short, with 15 bases between. This CDR3 region has 15 residues. In DNA form, the CDR3 reads TGTGCCAGCAGCCCGGTCGGCAGGGTCAACTATGGCTACACCTTC. Amino acids: CASSPVGRVNYGYTF. The whole variable domain, remainder taken from reference TRBV5-8 and TRBJ1-2, is EAGVTQSPTHLIKTRGQQATLRCSPISGHTSVYWYQQALGLGLQFLLWYDEGEERNRGNFPPRFSGRQFPNYSSELNVNALELEDSALYLCASSPVGRVNYGYTFGSGTRLTVV.

At least ten counts were recorded for this clonotype. J is TRBJ2-7 and V is TRBV2; 8 bases align to TRBD1. The trim removed 5 bases at V and 6 bases at J, leaving 9 bases unmatched. Looked up from germline, CDR1 is SNHLY and CDR2 is FYNNEI. The CDR3 has 14 amino acids. CDR3 in amino acids: CASSSDRGSGEQYF. For the CDR3, the DNA is TGTGCCAGCAGTTCCGACAGGGGTTCCGGCGAGCAGTACTTC.

The rearrangement links TRBV15 to TRBJ2-7, with 7 bases that match TRBD1. The CDR3 has 15 amino acids. The germline V gene encodes CDR1 LNHNV and CDR2 YYDKDF (reference sequence). V lost 1 base to trimming and J lost 5 bases; unmatched junction nucleotides: 8. CDR3 coding DNA: TGTGCCACCAGCAGAGGGGGGACAGAGGGGGACGAGCAGTACTTC. Translated: CATSRGGTEGDEQYF.

This clonotype was seen more than once but under ten times. This chain uses TRBV18 with TRBJ2-1; 9 bases map to TRBD2. The ends lost 4 bases at V and 6 bases at J; junction bases unmatched: 13. The CDR3 length is 17 residues. Germline CDR1 is KGHSH and CDR2 is LQKENI. The chain's CDR3 is CASSRYSGSPLLNEQFF. The CDR3 DNA reads TGTGCCAGCTCACGCTATAGCGGGAGCCCCCTCCTCAATGAGCAGTTCTTC.

This clonotype was detected many times. The chain joins TRBV18 to TRBJ2-1; D is possibly TRBD2 (5 bases). The CDR3 sequence is 12 residues long. Germline values: CDR1 KGHSH, CDR2 LQKENI. V was clipped by 1 base and J by 8 bases, with 6 bases between them. CDR3 bases: TGTGCCAGCTCACCACAGAGGGATGAGCAGTTCTTC. Amino acids: CASSPQRDEQFF.

This clonotype was picked up one time. This may be a read error, as it is one base from a much larger clone. The V and J genes are TRBV9 and TRBJ2-1; TRBD1 might be the D (7 bases). Germline V CDR1 and CDR2: SGDLS, YYNGEE. The CDR3 runs 13 residues. V was pared by 4 bases and J by 12 bases, with 17 bases between. CDR3 in amino acids: CASSFQGGGGQFF. CDR3 sequence (DNA): TGTGCCAGCAGCTTTCAGGGGGGCGGTGGGCAGTTCTTC.

This clonotype was seen many times. V is TRBV19 and J is TRBJ1-5; no definite D call. The CDR3 runs 14 residues. Trimming removed 6 bases at V and 2 bases at J, with 11 bases between. The V gene's germline CDR1 is LNHDA and CDR2 SQIVND (reference sequence). The CDR3 coding sequence is TGTGCCAGTAGCCCTACATGGGGCAATCAGCCCCAGCATTTT. Encoded protein: CASSPTWGNQPQHF.

On this clonotype: One end of the junction fails to match germline, which may point to a read error. The chain is built from TRBV11-3 and TRBJ2-5; a possible D gene is TRBD2 (6 bases). CDR3 length equals 16 residues. Per germline, CDR1 SGHNT and CDR2 YENEEA. Written as DNA, the CDR3 is TGTGCCAGCAGCTTAGGGTGGTCCCCCACGGGAGAGGCCCAGTACTTC. This gives the protein CASSLGWSPTGEAQYF.

About this clonotype: A much bigger clone sits one base away, suggesting this may be a read error. V usage is TRBV19 and J usage is TRBJ1-2; D not certain. There are 14 residues in the CDR3. The ends were cut back, 8 bases at V and 4 bases at J, with 17 bases in the middle. CDR1 is LNHDA and CDR2 is SQIVND in the germline V gene (reference sequence). The CDR3 DNA is TGTGCCAGTCATCCTCTGGGCATGAGCTATGGCTACACCTTC. Translating gives CASHPLGMSYGYTF.

This clonotype showed up many times. This chain uses TRBV11-2 with TRBJ2-5, with D perhaps being TRBD1 or TRBD2 (5 bases each). Germline V lookup: CDR1 SGHAT, CDR2 FQNNGV. This CDR3 spans 16 amino acids. Trimming stripped 1 base from V and 4 bases from J, with 16 bases between. CDR3 sequence reads: CASSLVGGIPGETQYF. The CDR3, as DNA: TGTGCCAGCAGCTTAGTTGGGGGAATCCCCGGAGAGACCCAGTACTTC.

The V gene is TRBV7-3, the J gene TRBJ1-2; no firm D call. Trimming stripped 8 bases from V and 8 bases from J, with 24 bases between. Germline V gives CDR1 SGHTA, CDR2 FQGTGA. The CDR3 loop spans 15 amino acids. CDR3 amino acids: CASLRHYPGRWGYTF. CDR3 coding DNA: TGTGCCAGCCTCAGGCACTATCCGGGGAGGTGGGGCTACACCTTC.

This clonotype was detected many times. This chain links TRBV11-2 with TRBJ2-1; D gene unclear. The V end was cut by 5 bases, the J end by 5 bases, with 13 bases between. Germline CDR1 reads SGHAT; CDR2 reads FQNNGV. The CDR3 length is 14 residues. CDR3 DNA sequence: TGTGCCAGCAGCCCTGGACCGTCGAACAATGAGCAGTTCTTC. Protein product: CASSPGPSNNEQFF.

The CDR3, as DNA: TGTGCCACCAGCAGTCAACTAGCGGGAGGGGGACACACCGGGGAGCTGTTTTTT. Its translation is CATSSQLAGGGHTGELFF. The chain recombines TRBV24-1 with TRBJ2-2, with 13 bases that match TRBD2. Unmatched junction bases numbered 10, after V lost 7 bases and J lost 3 bases. The CDR3 has 18 amino acids. Germline-derived CDR1 and CDR2 are KGHDR and SFDVKD.

This clonotype was seen a handful of times. This chain connects TRBV5-4 to TRBJ1-2; 7 nucleotides align to TRBD1. The CDR3 is made up of 16 amino acids. Germline V gene data show CDR1 as SGHNT and CDR2 as YYREEE (reference sequence). V shed 1 base and J 4 bases; nucleotides not matched to a gene: 10. CDR3 sequence (DNA): TGTGCCAGCAGCTTGTGGCAGGGGGAAGCCTTCTATGGCTACACCTTC. Its protein is CASSLWQGEAFYGYTF.

This clonotype was detected many times. The chain uses TRBV18 and TRBJ2-3, with TRBD2 matching 10 bases. CDR3 length: 15 amino acids. Germline assignment: CDR1 KGHSH and CDR2 LQKENI. With 6 bases clipped from V and 2 bases from J, the junction kept 5 bases outside the gene matches. The CDR3 sequence: CASSGLAGATDTQYF. CDR3 nucleotide sequence: TGTGCCAGCTCTGGGCTAGCGGGGGCCACAGATACGCAGTATTTT.

This clonotype was seen repeatedly, ten times or more. V usage is TRBV28 and J usage is TRBJ1-2, with a weak D call TRBD1 (5 bases). V was cut by 8 bases and J by 8 bases, with 15 bases left in between. The CDR3 spans 12 residues. CDR1 and CDR2 (germline): MDHEN, SYDVKM. CDR3 sequence: CASGPQGLGYTF. The CDR3 nucleotides read TGTGCCAGCGGGCCCCAGGGATTAGGCTACACCTTC.

This clonotype occurred many times. The chain joins TRBV9 to TRBJ2-1, with TRBD2 as a possible D gene (6 bases). This CDR3 is built from 12 residues. Germline CDR1 is SGDLS and CDR2 is YYNGEE. V lost 7 bases, J lost 7 bases, and 12 bases lay in between. CDR3 region: CASGPGENEQFF. The CDR3 nucleotides read TGTGCCAGCGGCCCGGGAGAGAATGAGCAGTTCTTC. Complete variable domain (other parts from reference TRBV9 and TRBJ2-1): DSGVTQTPKHLITATGQRVTLRCSPRSGDLSVYWYQQSLDQGLQFLIQYYNGEERAKGNILERFSAQQFPDLHSELNLSSLELGDSALYFCASGPGENEQFFGPGTRLTVL.

This clonotype was seen at least ten times. The chain recombines TRBV27 with TRBJ2-5; D possibly corresponds to TRBD2 (6 bases). The CDR3 is 14 amino acids. The germline V gene encodes CDR1 MNHEY and CDR2 SMNVEV (reference sequence). Trimming left V 1 base short and J 7 bases short, with 13 bases between. The CDR3 region is CASSLFSGRGTQYF. The CDR3 nucleotides are TGTGCCAGCAGTTTATTTTCCGGGAGAGGGACCCAGTACTTC.

This clonotype was counted only a few times. The gene calls are TRBV6-1 and TRBJ2-1; no definite D call. Germline V gives CDR1 MNHNS, CDR2 SASEGT. The CDR3 extends over 13 amino acids. Trimming cost V 5 bases and J 5 bases, with 10 bases left between them. CDR3 sequence reads: CASSQRGNNEQFF. CDR3 DNA sequence: TGTGCCAGCAGTCAACGCGGAAACAATGAGCAGTTCTTC.

This clonotype was seen repeatedly, ten times or more. The chain combines TRBV19 with TRBJ2-7; no reliable D call. V dropped 3 bases and J dropped 1 base, with 10 bases sitting between them. CDR3 size: 14 residues. CDR1 and CDR2 from the germline V gene are LNHDA and SQIVND (reference sequence). CDR3 amino acids: CASSIAVASYEQYF. The CDR3 coding sequence is TGTGCCAGTAGTATCGCCGTGGCGTCCTACGAGCAGTACTTC.

In this sample, this clonotype turned up many times. This sequence joins TRBV6-5 and TRBJ2-7; 8 bases fit TRBD2. From germline, CDR1 is MNHEY and CDR2 SVGAGI. The V and J ends lost 0 bases and 0 bases, in that order; junction bases with no gene match: 4. The CDR3 spans 16 residues. CDR3 sequence (DNA): TGTGCCAGCAGTTACTCTACTAGCGGCACCTCCTACGAGCAGTACTTC. Protein: CASSYSTSGTSYEQYF.